The TCR beta chain under discussion was sequenced for a study of shared clonotypes between healthy human individuals (dated by TCRdb to the early 2020s). Regarding the research as a whole: The cohort included a few men and a couple of women between 18 and 49 years of age. For each donor, CD4 naive and CD4 memory were each given three plates, CD8 naive was given two plates, and CD8 memory was given one plate. To estimate repertoire size and how much clonotypes are shared between individuals, the study performed deep sequencing of blood TCR repertoires from about 5 healthy adults. To increase sequencing depth and limit assay-specific biases, different laboratories used diverse techniques to prepare libraries and sequence TCR repertoires. Leukapheresis yielded between about 0.8 and 8.9 billion PBMCs per donor.

The trim is 4 bases for V and 2 bases for J, with a gap of 15 bases between the germline ends. Taken from the germline V gene, the CDR1 and CDR2 loops are MDHEN and SYDVKM. Spanning cysteine to phenylalanine, the CDR3 consists of 15 amino acids. Solely the CDR3 DNA is kept, with 45 bases framed from the first base. The research as a whole found: When a handful of donors were compared, the shared fraction of clonotypes was 5% to 6.5% for naive CD4, roughly 3.4% for naive CD8, 2.3% for memory CD4, and 0.4% for memory CD8. Compared with non-shared clonotypes, the clonotypes found in all four sorted-subset donors had higher generation probabilities. Sampling was restricted to blood, and TCR repertoires in tissue are likely to differ from TCR repertoires in blood. Because the study included a small number of donors, the genetic and exposure-history diversity represented was limited. Rarefaction of sorted-subset datasets indicated incomplete sequencing despite the large sequencing depth. Pairwise subsampling indicated that sequencing depth was expected to affect the degree of clonotype sharing among donors. Estimated clonotype richness was generally larger for naive than for memory subsets.

CD8 naive samples were obtained by positive selection for CCR7 among CD45RO-negative cells, yielding a CD45RA+CCR7+ population from which TemRA cells were excluded. The donors were healthy, HIV-negative adults who had no recently reported acute infections or vaccinations. Every donor was a Caucasian adult residing in Nashville, Tennessee, USA. After blood collection by leukapheresis, PBMCs were isolated using Ficoll-Histopaque density gradient centrifugation and then cryopreserved in the vapor phase of liquid nitrogen. Analytical flow cytometry was used to check the purity and quantity of each magnetically sorted T cell population. Each sorted fraction had its genomic DNA isolated and then quantified by UV absorbance on a Nanodrop 2000c. Using the deep immunoSEQ assay, multiplex PCR amplified TCR CDR3 regions from genomic DNA. Extracted genomic DNA from each cell subset was spread evenly across all wells of several immunoSEQ 96-well plates, with each plate serving as a replicate. Each replicate PCR for sorted subsets received approximately 200 ng genomic DNA, equal to roughly 30,000 T cell genomes. Purified libraries were measured with a Qubit 3.0 fluorometer, size-checked on a Bioanalyzer 2100, and measured again with the KAPA Library Quantification kit. A separate single-read 150-cycle Illumina NextSeq 550 flow cell was used to sequence each immunoSEQ 96-well plate. On the authors' methods: Because only junctional sequences without quality scores were contained in the immunoSEQ output, filtering matching that applied to full-length reads could not be performed. To assign V/J genes and CDR3, sequences were annotated using PyIR, a Python wrapper for IgBLAST v1.9, with IMGT germline references. Reads with weak V/J assignments (E-value above 1e-6), missing CDR3, stop codons, out-of-frame junctions, or ambiguous translated residues were removed. A V3J clonotype was defined by an identical inferred V gene, J gene, and CDR3 amino acid sequence. Percentage overlap between repertoires was computed as shared unique clonotypes divided by the size of the smaller repertoire. Three approaches were used to assess repertoire richness: RTK rarefaction, the Chao1 estimator, and Recon v2.1 estimates of unobserved clonotypes. OLGA was used to compute generation probabilities for all TCRbeta clonotypes that the gDNA method yielded from several donors. The table was pulled from immuneACCESS by TCRdb, which kept in-frame rearrangements only. Such tables lose some clones; where checked, under half of the loss comes from unresolved V genes, and the rest has no known cause. The V and J calls and clone size are taken from that table; D and trimming were inferred from the DNA. The sample yields 600,000 or so clones; around 95% were counted once. Approximately 0.12% of the sample rests with the top ten.

Notes on this clone: The specificity of this receptor is unknown. One base away there is no much larger clone; base qualities are not given.

The chain is made from TRBV28 and TRBJ2-7, and possibly TRBD1, on 6 matching bases. Input material: naive CD8+ T cells sorted from blood. The sample's cell subset or site label, decoded: CD45RA+CCR7+. The TCR originated in a woman under 40 in good health. The CDR3 region reads CASSSDSRTAYEQYF. The DNA is TGTGCCAGCAGTTCGGACTCAAGGACAGCCTACGAGCAGTACTTC.